This entry concerns a single TCR beta chain. The sample holds one count of this clonotype. Its antigen specificity is not known. Its ends do not fully match the called genes, so a read error is possible. The data are from a study of blood T cells in healthy people across ages (dated by TCRdb to 2014 to 2015). Broadly, across the study: In model experiments, template switching captured roughly one uniquely barcoded TCR beta cDNA molecule for every two T cells. The study measured age-related changes in TCR beta repertoire diversity using deep sequencing normalized with unique cDNA molecular identifiers. Four age groups were formed from the donors: young (average approximately 15 years), middle-aged (approximately 40), aged (roughly 56) and long-lived (less than 85). Donors of different ages were randomly distributed across sequencing lanes to avoid experimental bias. Using the same blood draw, the study looked at two additional independent replicas of 1 million unique cDNA reads for two donors, one aged 18 to 29 and the other aged 80 or older. Study-wide conclusions, independent of this receptor: Donor CMV infection status was unknown, potentially confounding age-related changes in expanded clonotypes. Compared with the aged group, the long-lived group had more naive CD4+ T cells, fewer expanded clones and increased TCR diversity, a pattern suggesting age selection. There was a strong correlation between observed TCR beta diversity and the percentage of naive T cells measured by flow cytometry. Estimates of total diversity based on one million sequenced T cells were considered lower bounds and underestimates. Observed TCR beta diversity per million T cells fell roughly linearly with age, and a significant reduction was already apparent by age around 39. Conclusive comparison of naive and antigen-experienced compartments was prevented by the profiling of bulk unsorted PBMCs.

The CDR3 numbers 16 residues from cysteine through phenylalanine. Solely the CDR3 DNA is kept, with 48 bases framed from the first base. From a lookup of the germline V gene, CDR1 and CDR2 are SGDLS and YYNGEE. Donors were a few dozen systemically healthy Caucasian individuals from Russia aged roughly 6 to 90 years. Approximately 9 milliliters of peripheral blood were collected from each donor into EDTA-treated Vacutainer tubes. Ficoll-Paque density-gradient centrifugation was used to isolate PBMCs, with at least 7 million obtained per sample. Trizol reagent was used to extract total RNA from PBMCs, with at least 6 micrograms per sample. The percentages of naive CD45RAhigh/CD27high T cells were determined by flow cytometry on a PBMC aliquot from every donor. To prepare the library, 5' RACE was applied. The instrument was an Illumina HiSeq 2500. A second PCR of about 7 to 12 cycles was run with a J-beta primer mix and a sample-barcoded 5' primer. Each TCR beta cDNA molecule received a unique molecular identifier from a template-switch 5' adaptor carrying 12 random nucleotides. At least 2.5 million CDR3-containing paired-end reads were obtained from each sample. All of the RNA was converted into first-strand cDNA using the Mint cDNA synthesis kit, with a TRBC-specific oligonucleotide serving as the primer. Following uracil-DNA glycosylase treatment, all cDNA underwent a first 18-cycle PCR with the universal primers M1SS and BC2_uni_R. Turning to the authors' computational methods: Normalization of each sample was performed by random selection of 1 million high-quality reads, each carrying a distinct molecular identifier. Reads sharing molecular identifiers were discarded rather than binned into consensus sequences. MiTCR, set to a Q25 quality threshold and the strictest error-elimination algorithm, was used for CDR3 identification, clonotype clustering and error correction. A nonparametric unseen species model using Euler transformation provided a lower-bound estimate of total TCR beta diversity. In-frame beta chains were kept once TCRdb had trimmed the public reads at Q25 with fastp and called clones with MiXCR. Identical CDR3 proteins give one entry, which carries the most common genes and DNA. TCRdb's processing, not the study's, gives the V and J calls here. A total of roughly 1,500,000 distinct CDR3 sequences appear in this sample, around 35% of them only once. 11% of the sample is in the top ten clones.

This clonotype originated in a woman aged 25-40 years in good health. Sequencing was performed on blood. In this chain, TRBV9 is recombined with TRBJ2-3; a tentative D call is TRBD2 (5 bases match). The CDR3 region: CTSGPGISSGTDTQYF. The nucleotide sequence reads TGTACCAGCGGACCTGGGATCTCCTCTGGCACAGATACGCAGTATTTT.